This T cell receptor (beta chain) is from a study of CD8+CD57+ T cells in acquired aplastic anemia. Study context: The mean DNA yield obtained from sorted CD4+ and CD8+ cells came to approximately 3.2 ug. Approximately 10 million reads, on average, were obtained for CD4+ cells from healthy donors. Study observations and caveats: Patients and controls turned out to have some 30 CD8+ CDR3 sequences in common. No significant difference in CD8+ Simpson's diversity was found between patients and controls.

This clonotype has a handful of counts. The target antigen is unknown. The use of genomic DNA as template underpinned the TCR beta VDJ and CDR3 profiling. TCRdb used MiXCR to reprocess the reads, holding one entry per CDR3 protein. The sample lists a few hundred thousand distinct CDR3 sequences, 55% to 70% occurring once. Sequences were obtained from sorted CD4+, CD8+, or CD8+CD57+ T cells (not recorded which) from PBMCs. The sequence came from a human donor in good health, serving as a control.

CDR3 in DNA: TGTGCCATCAGGGAGAGGGGATTCGTCACTGAAGCTTTCTTT. Amino acid sequence: CAIRERGFVTEAFF. The V and J genes are TRBV10-3 and TRBJ1-1; D possibly corresponds to TRBD1 (5 bases). Trimming left V 6 bases short and J 4 bases short, with 15 bases between. The CDR3 has 14 residues. The germline gives CDR1 ENHRY, CDR2 SYGVKD.